The following is a TCR beta chain sequence with its context. Its specificity is not known. This specimen comes from a study of T cell responses to AZD1222 COVID-19 vaccine. Study-wide results and limits: It was only 6 or 7 AZD1222 recipients who were seropositive at baseline.

The CDR3 extends over 19 amino acids. The germline gives CDR1 SGHDT, CDR2 YYEEEE. V was clipped by 1 base and J by 1 base; unmatched bases: 12. The protocol was immunoSEQ multiplex PCR, while the TCRdb copy is restricted to in-frame clones and leaves out a portion. This sample carries 90,000 to 120,000 clones, about 85% of them seen once, and the ten largest clones take 4.8%. Sequencing was performed on peripheral blood, taken 28 days after the second AZD1222 dose. The V and J genes are TRBV5-6 and TRBJ1-3; 9 bases map to TRBD1. The clonotype was recovered from an adult who received the AZD1222 COVID-19 vaccine. CDR3 protein: CASSLRGQGPSGSGNTIYF. CDR3 DNA: TGTGCCAGCAGCTTGAGGGGACAGGGCCCGTCTGGATCTGGAAACACCATATATTTT.